The 5 T cell receptor beta chains in this list originate from one sample, sequenced in a study of T-cell memory formation after mild COVID-19. Using its own MiXCR run on the 5' RACE reads, TCRdb lists one record per CDR3 protein. The data contain about 560,000 distinct CDR3 sequences, about 20% of them seen just once; the ten biggest clones take up about 8.2%. The sequenced sample consisted of PBMCs or a T cell subset sorted from them (not recorded which). Source of these receptors: an adult woman who had mild COVID-19 (a few samples of this study predate the infection). Cell type and time point are not known.

This sequence joins TRBV9 and TRBJ1-6, with D possibly being TRBD1 (6 bases). This CDR3 contains 15 residues. Trimming pared 7 bases from V and 6 bases from J, leaving 17 bases between. In germline, CDR1 is SGDLS, CDR2 YYNGEE. The CDR3 nucleotides read TGTGCCAGCGGGCCACGAGGACAGTTTAATTCACCCCTCCACTTT. Its translation is CASGPRGQFNSPLHF.

The chain is built from TRBV24-1 and TRBJ1-1; TRBD1 matches at 8 bases. V lost 8 bases, J lost 3 bases, and 13 bases stayed unmatched. Germline lookup yields CDR1 KGHDR and CDR2 SFDVKD. The CDR3 sequence is 16 residues long. The CDR3 here is CATTGTGIFGDTEAFF. In DNA, the CDR3 is TGTGCCACCACAGGGACAGGAATTTTTGGCGACACTGAAGCTTTCTTT.

This clonotype was found a few times. This chain joins TRBV4-2 and TRBJ1-2; 9 bases line up with TRBD1. J gave up 4 bases and V 3 bases, and 9 bases lay outside the gene matches. CDR1 and CDR2 from the germline V gene are LGHNA and YNFKEQ. The CDR3 has 16 residues. The CDR3 region is CASSQDAGQGPYGYTF. The CDR3 DNA sequence: TGTGCCAGCAGCCAGGACGCCGGACAGGGGCCCTATGGCTACACCTTC.

This chain joins TRBV27 and TRBJ2-2; possibly TRBD2 for D (5 bases). The CDR3 covers 16 residues. CDR1 MNHEY and CDR2 SMNVEV come from the germline V gene (reference sequence). The V end was cut by 5 bases, the J end by 1 base, with 14 bases between. The CDR3 region has the DNA TGTGCCAGCAGTCCCGATCTAGCTCTGAACACCGGGGAGCTGTTTTTT. Its translation is CASSPDLALNTGELFF.

This chain uses TRBV30 with TRBJ1-1, with 12 bases lining up with TRBD1. Unmatched junction bases numbered 6, after V lost 0 bases and J lost 1 base. This CDR3 is built from 17 residues. Germline V gives CDR1 GTSNPN, CDR2 SVGIG (reference sequence). DNA of the CDR3: TGTGCCTGGAGTGTACGGGACAGGGGGCTGGGGAACACTGAAGCTTTCTTT. It translates to CAWSVRDRGLGNTEAFF.